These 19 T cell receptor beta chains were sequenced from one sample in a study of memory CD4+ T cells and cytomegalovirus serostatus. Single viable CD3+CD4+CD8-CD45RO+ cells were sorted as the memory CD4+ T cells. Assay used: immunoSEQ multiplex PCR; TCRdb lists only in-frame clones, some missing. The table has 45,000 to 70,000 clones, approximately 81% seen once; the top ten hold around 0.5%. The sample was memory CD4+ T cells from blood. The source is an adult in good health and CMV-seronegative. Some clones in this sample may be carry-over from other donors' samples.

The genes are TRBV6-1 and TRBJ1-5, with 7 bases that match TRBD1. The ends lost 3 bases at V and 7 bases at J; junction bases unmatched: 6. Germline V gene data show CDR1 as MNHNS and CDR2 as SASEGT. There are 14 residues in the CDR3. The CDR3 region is CASSETGIGQPQHF. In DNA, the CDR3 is TGTGCCAGCAGTGAGACAGGGATCGGCCAGCCCCAGCATTTT.

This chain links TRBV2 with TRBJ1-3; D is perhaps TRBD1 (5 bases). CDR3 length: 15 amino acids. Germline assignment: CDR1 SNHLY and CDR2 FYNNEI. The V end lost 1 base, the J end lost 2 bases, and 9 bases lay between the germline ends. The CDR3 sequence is CASSEGGFPGNTIYF. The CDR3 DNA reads TGTGCCAGCAGTGAAGGGGGGTTCCCTGGAAACACCATATATTTT.

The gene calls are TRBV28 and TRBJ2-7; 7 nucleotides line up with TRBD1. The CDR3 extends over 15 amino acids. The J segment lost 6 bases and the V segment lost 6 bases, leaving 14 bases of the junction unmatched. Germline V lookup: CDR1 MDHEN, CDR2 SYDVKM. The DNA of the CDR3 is TGTGCCAGCAGCCCGCCCCGACAGGGATTGATCGAGCAGTACTTC. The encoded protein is CASSPPRQGLIEQYF.

The CDR3 region is CASTFPANSGNTIYF. The DNA for the CDR3 is TGTGCCAGCACTTTCCCAGCCAACTCTGGAAACACCATATATTTT. The rearrangement joins TRBV6-6 to TRBJ1-3; D is undetermined. Trimming took 7 bases from V and 0 from J, leaving 13 bases between them. CDR3 length: 15 amino acids. From germline, CDR1 is MNHNY and CDR2 SVGAGI (reference sequence).

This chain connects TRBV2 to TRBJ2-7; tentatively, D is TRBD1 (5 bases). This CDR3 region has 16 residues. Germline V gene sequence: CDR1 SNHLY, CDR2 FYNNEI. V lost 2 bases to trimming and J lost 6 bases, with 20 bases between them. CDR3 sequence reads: CASSEPRADIVPEQYF. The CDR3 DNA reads TGTGCCAGCAGTGAACCCAGGGCGGACATCGTCCCCGAGCAGTACTTC.

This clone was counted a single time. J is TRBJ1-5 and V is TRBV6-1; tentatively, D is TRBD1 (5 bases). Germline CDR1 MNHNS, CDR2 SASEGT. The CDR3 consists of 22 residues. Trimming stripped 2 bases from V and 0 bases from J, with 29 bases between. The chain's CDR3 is CASSERFRLSFGAGDSNQPQHF. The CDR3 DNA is TGTGCCAGCAGTGAACGATTTAGATTATCTTTCGGGGCAGGCGATAGCAATCAGCCCCAGCATTTT.

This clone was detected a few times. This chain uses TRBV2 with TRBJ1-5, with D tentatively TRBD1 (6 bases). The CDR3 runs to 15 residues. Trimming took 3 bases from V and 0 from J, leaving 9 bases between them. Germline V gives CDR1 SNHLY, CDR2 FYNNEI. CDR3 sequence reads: CASSEGHNSNQPQHF. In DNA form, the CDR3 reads TGTGCCAGCAGTGAGGGACATAATAGCAATCAGCCCCAGCATTTT.

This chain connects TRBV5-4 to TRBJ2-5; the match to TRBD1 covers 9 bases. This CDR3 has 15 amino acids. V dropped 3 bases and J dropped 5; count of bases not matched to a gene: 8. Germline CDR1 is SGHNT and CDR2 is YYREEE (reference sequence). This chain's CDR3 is CASSSTGGRRETQYF. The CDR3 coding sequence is TGTGCCAGCAGCTCCACAGGGGGCCGTCGGGAGACCCAGTACTTC. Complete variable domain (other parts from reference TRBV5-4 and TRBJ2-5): ETGVTQSPTHLIKTRGQQVTLRCSSQSGHNTVSWYQQALGQGPQFIFQYYREEENGRGNFPPRFSGLQFPNYSSELNVNALELDDSALYLCASSSTGGRRETQYFGPGTRLLVL.

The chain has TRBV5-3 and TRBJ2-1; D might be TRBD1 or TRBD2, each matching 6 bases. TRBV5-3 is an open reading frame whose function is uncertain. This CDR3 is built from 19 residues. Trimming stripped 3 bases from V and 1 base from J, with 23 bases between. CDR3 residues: CARSSDEGEDHPSYNEQFF. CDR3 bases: TGTGCCAGAAGCTCCGACGAGGGGGAGGACCACCCTTCCTACAATGAGCAGTTCTTC.

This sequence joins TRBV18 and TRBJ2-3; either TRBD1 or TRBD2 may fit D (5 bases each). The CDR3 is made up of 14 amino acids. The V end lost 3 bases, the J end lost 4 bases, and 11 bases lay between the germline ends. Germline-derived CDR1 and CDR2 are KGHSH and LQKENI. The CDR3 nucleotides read TGTGCCAGCTCACCCTTGGGGGTCGCAGATACGCAGTATTTT. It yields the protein CASSPLGVADTQYF. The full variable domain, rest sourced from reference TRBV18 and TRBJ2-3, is NAGVMQNPRHLVRRRGQEARLRCSPMKGHSHVYWYRQLPEEGLKFMVYLQKENIIDESGMPKERFSAEFPKEGPSILRIQQVVRGDSAAYFCASSPLGVADTQYFGPGTRLTVL.

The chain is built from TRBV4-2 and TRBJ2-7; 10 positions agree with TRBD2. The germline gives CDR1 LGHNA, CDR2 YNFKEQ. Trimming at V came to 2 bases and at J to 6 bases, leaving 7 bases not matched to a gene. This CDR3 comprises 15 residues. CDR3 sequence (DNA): TGTGCCAGCAGCCAAACCCTAGCGGGAGCGGGCGAGCAGTACTTC. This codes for CASSQTLAGAGEQYF.

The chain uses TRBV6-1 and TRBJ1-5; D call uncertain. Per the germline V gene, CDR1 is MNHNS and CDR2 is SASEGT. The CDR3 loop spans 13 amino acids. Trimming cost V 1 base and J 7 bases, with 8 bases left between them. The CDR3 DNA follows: TGTGCCAGCAGTGAAGATGGGCGACAGCCCCAGCATTTT. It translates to CASSEDGRQPQHF.

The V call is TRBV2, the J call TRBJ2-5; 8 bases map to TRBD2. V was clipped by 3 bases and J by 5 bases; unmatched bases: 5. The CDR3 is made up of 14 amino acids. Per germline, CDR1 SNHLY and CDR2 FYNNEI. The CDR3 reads CASSDGGLAETQYF. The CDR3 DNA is TGTGCCAGCAGTGATGGAGGACTAGCCGAGACCCAGTACTTC.

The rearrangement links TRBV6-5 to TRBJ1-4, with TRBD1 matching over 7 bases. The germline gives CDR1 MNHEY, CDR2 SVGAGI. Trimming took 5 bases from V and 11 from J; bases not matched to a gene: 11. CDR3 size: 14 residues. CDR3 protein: CASSPTQGLGKLFF. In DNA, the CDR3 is TGTGCCAGCAGTCCCACACAGGGGTTAGGGAAACTGTTTTTT.

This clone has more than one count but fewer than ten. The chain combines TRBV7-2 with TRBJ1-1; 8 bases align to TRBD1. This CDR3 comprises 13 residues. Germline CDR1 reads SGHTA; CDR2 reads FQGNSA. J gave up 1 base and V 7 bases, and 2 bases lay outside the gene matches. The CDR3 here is CASNRGGNTEAFF. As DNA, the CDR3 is TGTGCCAGCAACAGGGGGGGGAACACTGAAGCTTTCTTT.

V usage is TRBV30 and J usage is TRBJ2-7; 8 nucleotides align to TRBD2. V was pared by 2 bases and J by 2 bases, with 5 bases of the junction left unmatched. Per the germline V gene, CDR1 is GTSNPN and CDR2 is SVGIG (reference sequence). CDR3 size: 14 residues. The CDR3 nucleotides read TGTGCCTGGAGTCTAGCGGGCCGGACCTACGAGCAGTACTTC. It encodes CAWSLAGRTYEQYF.

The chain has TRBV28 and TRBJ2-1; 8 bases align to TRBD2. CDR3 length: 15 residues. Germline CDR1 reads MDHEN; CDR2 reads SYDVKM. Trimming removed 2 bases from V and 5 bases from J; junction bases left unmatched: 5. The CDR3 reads CASSLTGGIHNEQFF. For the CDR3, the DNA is TGTGCCAGCAGTTTAACGGGAGGGATCCACAATGAGCAGTTCTTC.

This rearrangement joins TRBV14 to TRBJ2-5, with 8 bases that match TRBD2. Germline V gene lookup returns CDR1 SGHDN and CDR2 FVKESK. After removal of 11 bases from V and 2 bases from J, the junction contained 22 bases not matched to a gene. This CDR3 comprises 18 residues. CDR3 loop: CAPKGWDAASGPQETQYF. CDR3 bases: TGTGCCCCCAAAGGGTGGGATGCGGCTAGCGGGCCTCAAGAGACCCAGTACTTC.

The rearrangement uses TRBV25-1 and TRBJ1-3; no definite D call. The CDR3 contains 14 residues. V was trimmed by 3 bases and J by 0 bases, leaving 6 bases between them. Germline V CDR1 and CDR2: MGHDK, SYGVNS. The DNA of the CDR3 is TGTGCCAGCAGTGAGGTTAGCTCTGGAAACACCATATATTTT. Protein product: CASSEVSSGNTIYF.